This TCR beta chain was recovered during a study of CD8+ T cells in alopecia areata. Study at large: Treatment ran 6 to 18 months, with 6 months of follow-up afterward.

CDR1 is SGHTA and CDR2 is FQGNSA in the germline V gene. With 5 bases clipped from V and 7 bases from J, the junction kept 5 bases outside the gene matches. This CDR3 is 15 amino acids long. Regarding the study as a whole: Among the top 100, expanded CD8+ clones were significantly decreased by tofacitinib, as was scalp clonality.

The treatment here: oral pan-JAK inhibitor, 5-10 mg twice daily. cDNA reverse transcribed from extracted RNA served as the sequencing template. Sequenced by immunoSEQ multiplex PCR; TCRdb stores in-frame clones only, minus some. This table has 95,000 to 120,000 clones, around three fifths appearing once. As to this clone: As yet, its antigen is unknown.

The clonotype was recovered from a human donor with alopecia areata. This specimen was CD4+ T cells sorted from blood, taken at week 24, from a patient treated with tofacitinib. The chain is built from TRBV7-2 and TRBJ1-6, with 10 bases aligning to TRBD1. CDR3 amino acids: CASSPDRGRNSPLHF. The CDR3 DNA reads as TGTGCCAGCAGCCCCGACAGGGGGCGAAATTCACCCCTCCACTTT.